This T cell receptor beta chain stems from a study of T cell repertoires in cytomegalovirus infection. Study-level background: HLA-C-restricted CMV epitopes, recently identified, and well-studied HLA-B-restricted ones were used by the study. Study-level findings and limits: Summed public TCR beta family frequency identified CMV carriers bearing the relevant HLA.

TCRdb re-called the reads with MiXCR, one entry per CDR3 protein. The sample contains roughly 49,000 distinct CDR3 sequences, about a fifth of which appear only once. Turning to this clonotype: What it recognizes is unknown.

This specimen consisted of CD8+ T cells from cultured PBMCs, obtained from culture after CMV antigen stimulation. This sequence originates from a human donor in good health (CMV status not recorded). Some clones in this sample may be carry-over from other donors' samples.

This CDR3 is CASSFSGQSGEQFF. The CDR3, as DNA: TGTGCCAGCAGTTTTTCGGGGCAGTCGGGTGAGCAGTTCTTC. V is TRBV28 and J is TRBJ2-1, with D tentatively TRBD1 or TRBD2 (5 bases each). This CDR3 comprises 14 residues. Trimming left V 3 bases short and J 9 bases short, with 15 bases between. Germline loops: CDR1 MDHEN, CDR2 SYDVKM.